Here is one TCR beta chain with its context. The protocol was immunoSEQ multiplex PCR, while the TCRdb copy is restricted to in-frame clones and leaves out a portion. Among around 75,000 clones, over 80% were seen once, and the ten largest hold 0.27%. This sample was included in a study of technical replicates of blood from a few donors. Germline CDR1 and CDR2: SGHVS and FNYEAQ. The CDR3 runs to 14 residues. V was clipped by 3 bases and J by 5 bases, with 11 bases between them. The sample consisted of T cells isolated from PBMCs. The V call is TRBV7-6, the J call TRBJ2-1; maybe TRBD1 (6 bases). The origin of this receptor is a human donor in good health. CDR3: CASSFSGEDNEQFF. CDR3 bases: TGTGCCAGCAGCTTCTCAGGGGAAGACAATGAGCAGTTCTTC.